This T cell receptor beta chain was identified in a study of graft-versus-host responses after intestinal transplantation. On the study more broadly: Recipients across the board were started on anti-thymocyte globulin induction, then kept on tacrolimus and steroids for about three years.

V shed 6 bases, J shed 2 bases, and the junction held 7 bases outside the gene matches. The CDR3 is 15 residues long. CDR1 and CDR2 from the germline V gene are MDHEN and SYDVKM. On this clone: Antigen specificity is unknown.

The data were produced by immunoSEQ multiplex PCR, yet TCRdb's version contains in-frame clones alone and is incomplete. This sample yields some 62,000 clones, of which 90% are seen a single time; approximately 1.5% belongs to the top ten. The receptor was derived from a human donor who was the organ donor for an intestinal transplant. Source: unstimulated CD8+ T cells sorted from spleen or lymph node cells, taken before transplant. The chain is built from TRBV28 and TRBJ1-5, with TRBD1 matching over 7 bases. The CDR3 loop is CASSPDREGNQPQHF. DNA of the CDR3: TGTGCCAGCAGCCCTGACAGGGAAGGCAATCAGCCCCAGCATTTT.